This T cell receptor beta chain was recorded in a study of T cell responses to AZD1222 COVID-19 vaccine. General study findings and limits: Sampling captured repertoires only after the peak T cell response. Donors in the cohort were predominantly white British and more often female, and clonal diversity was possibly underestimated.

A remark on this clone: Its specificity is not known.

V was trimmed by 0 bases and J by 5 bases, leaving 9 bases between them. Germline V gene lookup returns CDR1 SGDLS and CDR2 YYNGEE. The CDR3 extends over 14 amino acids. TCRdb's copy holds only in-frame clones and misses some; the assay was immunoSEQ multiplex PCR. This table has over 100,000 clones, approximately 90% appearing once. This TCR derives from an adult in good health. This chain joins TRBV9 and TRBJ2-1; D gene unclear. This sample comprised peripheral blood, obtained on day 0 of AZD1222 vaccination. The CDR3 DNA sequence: TGTGCCAGCAGCGTAGTAGGTTCAAACAATGAGCAGTTCTTC. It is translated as CASSVVGSNNEQFF. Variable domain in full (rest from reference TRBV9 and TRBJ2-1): DSGVTQTPKHLITATGQRVTLRCSPRSGDLSVYWYQQSLDQGLQFLIQYYNGEERAKGNILERFSAQQFPDLHSELNLSSLELGDSALYFCASSVVGSNNEQFFGPGTRLTVL.